The entry below gives a single T cell receptor beta chain sequence along with its context. These data come from a study of PD-1 blockade in classical Hodgkin lymphoma. After autologous stem cell transplantation all patients relapsed, and prior brentuximab vedotin exposure differed between cohorts. CDR1 SGHRS and CDR2 YFSETQ come from the germline V gene. Trimming removed 4 bases from V and 0 bases from J, with 14 bases in between. The CDR3 contains 15 residues. The repertoire was sequenced with immunoSEQ multiplex PCR; TCRdb's copy has only in-frame clones and lacks some. The table has approximately 37,000 clones, roughly 78% seen once.

The receptor was derived from a human donor with classical Hodgkin lymphoma. This chain links TRBV5-1 with TRBJ2-7; the D is unclear. Source: peripheral blood mononuclear cells (PBMCs), taken at baseline. In nucleotides, the CDR3 is TGCGCCAGCAGCGTGAGGTCACTGAGCTCCTACGAGCAGTACTTC. As protein: CASSVRSLSSYEQYF. Based on the CDR3 plus reference TRBV5-1 and TRBJ2-7, the full variable domain is KAGVTQTPRYLIKTRGQQVTLSCSPISGHRSVSWYQQTPGQGLQFLFEYFSETQRNKGNFPGRFSGRQFSNSRSEMNVSTLELGDSALYLCASSVRSLSSYEQYFGPGTRLTVT.